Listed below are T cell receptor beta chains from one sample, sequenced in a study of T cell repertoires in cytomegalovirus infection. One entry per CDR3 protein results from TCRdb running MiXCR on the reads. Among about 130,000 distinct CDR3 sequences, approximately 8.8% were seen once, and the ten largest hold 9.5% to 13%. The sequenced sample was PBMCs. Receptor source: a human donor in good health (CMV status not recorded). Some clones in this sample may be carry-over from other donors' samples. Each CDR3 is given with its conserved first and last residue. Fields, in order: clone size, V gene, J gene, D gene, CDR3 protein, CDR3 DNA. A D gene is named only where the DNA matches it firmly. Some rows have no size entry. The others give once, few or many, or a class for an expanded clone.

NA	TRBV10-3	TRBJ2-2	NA	CAINRNTGELFF	TGTGCCATCAACAGAAACACCGGGGAGCTGTTTTTT
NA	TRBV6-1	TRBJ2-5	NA	CASSEPTGTETQYF	TGTGCCAGCAGTGAACCCACGGGAACCGAGACCCAGTACTTC
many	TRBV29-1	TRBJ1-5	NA	CSVVVRGKDQPQHF	TGCAGCGTTGTGGTTAGGGGTAAGGATCAGCCCCAGCATTTT
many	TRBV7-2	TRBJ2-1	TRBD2	CASSFPTSGSPSSSYNEQFF	TGTGCCAGCAGCTTTCCGACTAGCGGGAGCCCCTCTTCCTCCTACAATGAGCAGTTCTTC
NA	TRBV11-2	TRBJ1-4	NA	CASSSKGANGKLFF	TGTGCCAGCAGCTCAAAAGGGGCAAACGGAAAACTGTTTTTT
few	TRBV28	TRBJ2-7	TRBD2	CASSFSSGVYEQYF	TGTGCCAGCAGTTTTAGTAGCGGGGTCTACGAGCAGTACTTC
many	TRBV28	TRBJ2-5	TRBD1	CASSSSGQGGETQYF	TGTGCCAGCAGTTCCTCGGGACAGGGTGGAGAGACCCAGTACTTC
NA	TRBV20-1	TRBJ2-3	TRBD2	CSAISGVVTSTDTQYF	TGCAGTGCTATTAGCGGGGTGGTGACTAGCACAGATACGCAGTATTTT
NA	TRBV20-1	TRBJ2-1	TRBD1	CSAQPRDRVFF	TGCAGTGCTCAGCCACGAGACAGGGTGTTCTTC
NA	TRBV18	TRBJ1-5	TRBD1	CASSSQGQGSNQPQHF	TGTGCCAGCTCAAGTCAGGGACAGGGCAGCAATCAGCCCCAGCATTTT